This T cell receptor beta chain was obtained from a study of blood T cells in healthy people across ages. Germline CDR1 reads KGHSH; CDR2 reads LQKENI. This CDR3 has 17 amino acids. A J-beta primer mix and a sample-barcoded 5' primer were used in a second PCR of roughly 6 to 11 cycles. TCRdb reprocessed the 5' RACE reads via MiXCR and lists one record per CDR3 protein. The sample carries about 650,000 distinct CDR3 sequences, less than 40% recorded once. In the case of this clonotype: This may come from a read error, since a much larger clone is one base off.

This TCR derives from an elderly woman in good health. The sample was blood. The chain carries TRBV18 and TRBJ2-6, with D possibly being TRBD1 (5 bases). The CDR3 loop reads CASGDPQGSSGANVPTF. The CDR3, as DNA: TGTGCCAGCGGAGATCCCCAGGGCAGCTCTGGGGCCAACGTCCCGACTTTC.